These 29 T cell receptor beta chains came from one sample sequenced in a study of blood T cell repertoires in COVID-19. Profiling relied on immunoSEQ multiplex PCR, and the TCRdb table lists in-frame clones only, not all of them. The table has about 370,000 clones, around 87% seen once. The sequencing sample was made of peripheral blood. These receptors came from a woman aged 25 to 39 with COVID-19, enrolled during active disease.

The chain combines TRBV7-2 with TRBJ2-5, with 7 bases matching TRBD2. Looked up from germline, CDR1 is SGHTA and CDR2 is FQGNSA. With 5 bases clipped from V and 4 bases from J, the junction kept 10 bases outside the gene matches. The CDR3 runs 15 residues. Written as DNA, the CDR3 is TGTGCCAGCAGCAGAAGTAGCGGGCGGGCAGAGACCCAGTACTTC. It encodes CASSRSSGRAETQYF.

CDR3: CASSRSGNGHGYTF. CDR3 DNA: TGTGCCAGCAGCAGATCAGGGAACGGCCATGGCTACACCTTC. The chain employs TRBV7-9 and TRBJ1-2; D possibly corresponds to TRBD1 (5 bases). With 5 bases removed from V and 6 bases from J, the gap between germline ends came to 16 bases. Per the germline V gene, CDR1 is SEHNR and CDR2 is FQNEAQ (reference sequence). The CDR3 has 14 amino acids. The full variable domain, its missing parts supplied by reference TRBV7-9 and TRBJ1-2, is DTGVSQNPRHKITKRGQNVTFRCDPISEHNRLYWYRQTLGQGPEFLTYFQNEAQLEKSRLLSDRFSAERPKGSFSTLEIQRTEQGDSAMYLCASSRSGNGHGYTFGSGTRLTVV.

The chain links TRBV7-2 to TRBJ2-7; 7 bases agree with TRBD1. Germline V gives CDR1 SGHTA, CDR2 FQGNSA. The CDR3 totals 15 residues. V lost 1 base to trimming and J lost 0 bases; unmatched junction nucleotides: 3. Here the CDR3 reads CASSLDRGASYEQYF. The CDR3 DNA reads TGTGCCAGCAGCTTAGACAGGGGAGCCTCCTACGAGCAGTACTTC.

V usage is TRBV18 and J usage is TRBJ2-5; D is possibly TRBD1 (5 bases). This CDR3 has 14 residues. V was shortened by 3 bases and J by 5 bases, with 13 bases between the two germline ends. Germline loops: CDR1 KGHSH, CDR2 LQKENI. The CDR3 sequence is CASSPDTSGETQYF. For the CDR3, the DNA is TGTGCCAGCTCACCGGACACGTCAGGGGAGACCCAGTACTTC.

The table lists this clone with a few counts. This chain joins TRBV13 and TRBJ2-1; D is possibly TRBD1 (6 bases). CDR1 PRHDT and CDR2 FYEKMQ come from the germline V gene (reference sequence). CDR3 length: 14 amino acids. Trimming shortened V by 8 bases and J by 9 bases, and 20 bases separated the two germline ends. The CDR3 here is CASARNREEFEQFF. The CDR3 coding sequence is TGTGCCAGCGCCCGGAACAGGGAAGAATTTGAGCAGTTCTTC. Supplemented by reference TRBV13 and TRBJ2-1, the full variable domain reads AAGVIQSPRHLIKEKRETATLKCYPIPRHDTVYWYQQGPGQDPQFLISFYEKMQSDKGSIPDRFSAQQFSDYHSELNMSSLELGDSALYFCASARNREEFEQFFGPGTRLTVL.

This chain links TRBV5-5 with TRBJ2-1; TRBD2 agrees at 9 bases. The CDR3 has 18 residues. The junction had 15 bases not matched to a gene; V was cut back by 0 bases and J by 8 bases. CDR1 SGHKS and CDR2 YYEKEE come from the germline V gene (reference sequence). Here the CDR3 reads CASSLGPLAGLLGDEQFF. The CDR3 nucleotides read TGTGCCAGCAGCTTGGGTCCACTAGCGGGCCTCTTAGGCGATGAGCAGTTCTTC.

The chain uses TRBV4-3 and TRBJ2-2; D is undetermined. CDR1 and CDR2 from the germline V gene are LGHNA and YSLEER. The CDR3 is 12 amino acids. V gave up 1 base and J gave up 6 bases, with 3 bases separating them. The CDR3 reads CASSQVAGELFF. The CDR3 DNA reads as TGCGCCAGCAGCCAAGTCGCCGGGGAGCTGTTTTTT.

The J gene is TRBJ1-5, the V gene TRBV5-5; 11 nucleotides line up with TRBD1. The germline V gene encodes CDR1 SGHKS and CDR2 YYEKEE (reference sequence). With 0 bases clipped from V and 5 bases from J, the junction kept 7 bases outside the gene matches. This CDR3 region has 17 residues. The CDR3 DNA follows: TGTGCCAGCAGCTTGGCAGGGACAGGGGGTTTCTATCAGCCCCAGCATTTT. Translating gives CASSLAGTGGFYQPQHF.

This clone has just one count. The rearrangement joins TRBV7-8 to TRBJ2-7; 7 positions match TRBD1. Germline V gene data show CDR1 as SGHVS and CDR2 as FQNEAQ. V lost 5 bases, J lost 2 bases, and 12 bases stayed unmatched. The CDR3 is 16 residues long. The CDR3 sequence: CASSAGGRQGTYEQYF. DNA of the CDR3: TGTGCCAGCAGCGCAGGTGGAAGACAGGGAACCTACGAGCAGTACTTC.

J is TRBJ2-7 and V is TRBV19; 14 bases match TRBD2. This CDR3 contains 16 residues. The germline V gene has CDR1 LNHDA and CDR2 SQIVND (reference sequence). Trimming at V came to 4 bases and at J to 4 bases, leaving 6 bases not matched to a gene. The CDR3 loop is CASSTRTSGRMYEQYF. The CDR3 DNA reads as TGTGCCAGTAGTACTCGGACTAGCGGGAGGATGTACGAGCAGTACTTC.

V gene TRBV3-1 (or the pseudogene TRBV3-2) combines with J gene TRBJ2-4, with D perhaps TRBD1 (5 bases). The CDR3 covers 15 residues. CDR1 and CDR2 (germline): LGHDT, YNNKEL (reference sequence). Trimming cost V 1 base and J 3 bases, with 10 bases left between them. As DNA, the CDR3 is TGTGCCAGCAGCCAAGGGGGCGACGGCAAAAACATTCAGTACTTC. It is translated as CASSQGGDGKNIQYF.

This chain connects TRBV5-1 to TRBJ2-4, with 11 nucleotides matching TRBD2. The CDR3 extends over 15 amino acids. V trimming: 4 bases; J trimming: 7 bases; junction bases outside the gene matches: 7. The germline V gene has CDR1 SGHRS and CDR2 YFSETQ. CDR3 DNA: TGCGCCAGCAGCCCCGCACTAGCGGGAGAGAACATTCAGTACTTC. Translated: CASSPALAGENIQYF.

V is TRBV4-3 and J is TRBJ2-7, with D perhaps TRBD1 (5 bases). Germline CDR1 is LGHNA and CDR2 is YSLEER. V lost 5 bases and J lost 3, with 14 bases in between. The CDR3 spans 14 residues. The CDR3 sequence is CASSAETDNYEQYF. The CDR3 region has the DNA TGCGCCAGCAGCGCTGAGACAGACAACTACGAGCAGTACTTC.

The rearrangement joins TRBV9 to TRBJ2-1; a possible D gene is TRBD2 (6 bases). V lost 0 bases and J 6 bases, leaving 13 bases between the germline ends. Germline V gives CDR1 SGDLS, CDR2 YYNGEE. The CDR3 has 15 residues. As DNA, the CDR3 is TGTGCCAGCAGCGTAGGACTAGTCGTTTCCAATGAGCAGTTCTTC. Translating it yields CASSVGLVVSNEQFF.

The V and J genes are TRBV9 and TRBJ2-1; 7 bases align to TRBD2. The germline V gene has CDR1 SGDLS and CDR2 YYNGEE. The CDR3 has 16 amino acids. The V segment lost 4 bases and the J segment 4 bases; nucleotides outside the gene matches: 11. The CDR3 DNA reads TGTGCCAGCAGCACCTCCCCGGGGGAGGGTTACAATGAGCAGTTCTTC. Amino acid sequence: CASSTSPGEGYNEQFF.

The CDR3 region is CASSLRRGTYNEQFF. The CDR3 DNA is TGTGCCAGCAGCTTACGCCGGGGAACCTACAATGAGCAGTTCTTC. This rearrangement joins TRBV7-8 to TRBJ2-1; the D gene is possibly TRBD2 (5 bases). Per germline, CDR1 SGHVS and CDR2 FQNEAQ. V was pared by 2 bases and J by 2 bases, with 10 bases between. The CDR3 is made up of 15 amino acids.

The chain couples TRBV9 to TRBJ2-3; D is unresolved. V lost 0 bases to trimming and J lost 1 base, with 6 bases between them. From germline, CDR1 is SGDLS and CDR2 YYNGEE. The CDR3 is 14 amino acids. The CDR3 here is CASSVGRGTDTQYF. For the CDR3, the DNA is TGTGCCAGCAGCGTAGGCCGGGGCACAGATACGCAGTATTTT.

This chain links TRBV27 with TRBJ2-3; 11 bases align to TRBD2. The V gene's germline CDR1 is MNHEY and CDR2 SMNVEV (reference sequence). V dropped 5 bases and J dropped 6; count of bases not matched to a gene: 4. CDR3 length: 14 amino acids. The CDR3 bases are TGTGCCAGCAGTGAACTAGCGGGAGCGGATACGCAGTATTTT. The encoded protein is CASSELAGADTQYF.

The chain has TRBV2 and TRBJ2-6; the match to TRBD1 covers 7 bases. Trimming at V came to 4 bases and at J to 0 bases, leaving 3 bases not matched to a gene. Germline values: CDR1 SNHLY, CDR2 FYNNEI. The CDR3 contains 16 residues. The CDR3 reads CASSVGQSSGANVLTF. The CDR3 DNA reads as TGTGCCAGCAGTGTGGGACAGAGCTCTGGGGCCAACGTCCTGACTTTC.

For the CDR3, the DNA is TGTGCCAGCAGCGCGACTTTGAGGTCAAGCACAGATACGCAGTATTTT. This codes for CASSATLRSSTDTQYF. The chain joins TRBV7-6 to TRBJ2-3; D gene ambiguous. V was pared by 5 bases and J by 0 bases, with 15 bases between. Germline lookup yields CDR1 SGHVS and CDR2 FNYEAQ. CDR3 size: 16 residues.

This clone was seen once. The chain combines TRBV10-3 with TRBJ1-2; 10 bases are a match to TRBD1. The germline gives CDR1 ENHRY, CDR2 SYGVKD. The CDR3 has 15 residues. V dropped 3 bases and J dropped 8; count of bases not matched to a gene: 9. CDR3 in DNA: TGTGCCATCAGTGAAGGGAGGACAGGGGGATGGGGCTACACCTTC. This gives the protein CAISEGRTGGWGYTF.

V is TRBV3-1 (or the pseudogene TRBV3-2) and J is TRBJ1-3; D unclear. CDR1 is LGHDT and CDR2 is YNNKEL in the germline V gene (reference sequence). The CDR3 totals 13 residues. Trimming pared 1 base from V and 2 bases from J, leaving 3 bases between. The CDR3 region is CASSQGAGNTIYF. The CDR3 DNA reads TGTGCCAGCAGCCAAGGAGCTGGAAACACCATATATTTT.

The chain uses TRBV28 and TRBJ2-7, with D possibly TRBD2 on 5 matching bases. V dropped 5 bases and J dropped 3 bases, with 11 bases sitting between them. The CDR3 has 13 amino acids. Germline V gene sequence: CDR1 MDHEN, CDR2 SYDVKM. The CDR3 sequence is CASSGGSRYEQYF. The CDR3 DNA reads as TGTGCCAGCAGTGGTGGGAGCCGCTACGAGCAGTACTTC.

The rearrangement uses TRBV2 and TRBJ1-2; D is perhaps TRBD1 (5 bases). Germline V gene data show CDR1 as SNHLY and CDR2 as FYNNEI. V was trimmed by 3 bases and J by 5 bases, leaving 13 bases between them. The CDR3 is 14 amino acids. This CDR3 reads CASSDGGSWYGYTF. The CDR3 DNA sequence: TGTGCCAGCAGTGACGGGGGGAGTTGGTATGGCTACACCTTC.

The rearrangement joins TRBV18 to TRBJ1-5; possible D gene TRBD1, 5 bases. This CDR3 is built from 13 residues. Germline V gene data show CDR1 as KGHSH and CDR2 as LQKENI. V lost 4 bases, J lost 7 bases, and 11 bases lay in between. This chain's CDR3 is CASSLIQDQPQHF. In nucleotides, the CDR3 is TGTGCCAGCTCACTTATACAGGACCAGCCCCAGCATTTT.

CDR3 protein: CATRLGGETEAFF. DNA for the CDR3: TGTGCCACCCGCCTCGGGGGAGAGACTGAAGCTTTCTTT. The chain uses TRBV10-3 and TRBJ1-1, with TRBD1 as a possible D gene (5 bases). V was cut by 10 bases and J by 5 bases, with 17 bases left in between. This CDR3 comprises 13 residues. CDR1 is ENHRY and CDR2 is SYGVKD in the germline V gene.

This clone has just one count. The genes are TRBV2 and TRBJ2-3, with TRBD1 matching over 7 bases. Germline V gene data show CDR1 as SNHLY and CDR2 as FYNNEI. J lost 5 bases, V lost 7 bases, and 6 bases had no gene match. The CDR3 contains 13 residues. The CDR3 coding sequence is TGTGCCAGCACTACAGGGGTCGGAGATACGCAGTATTTT. It codes for CASTTGVGDTQYF.

The chain combines TRBV5-1 with TRBJ2-2; the match to TRBD1 covers 7 bases. The junction had 5 bases not matched to a gene; V was cut back by 0 bases and J by 3 bases. The CDR3 is 16 residues long. The V gene's germline CDR1 is SGHRS and CDR2 YFSETQ. CDR3 nucleotides: TGCGCCAGCAGCTTGGCCGGGGACAGATACACCGGGGAGCTGTTTTTT. It specifies CASSLAGDRYTGELFF.

The rearrangement joins TRBV10-3 to TRBJ2-3, with D possibly matching TRBD2 (6 bases). The V gene's germline CDR1 is ENHRY and CDR2 SYGVKD. Trimming removed 2 bases at V and 4 bases at J, with 10 bases between. The CDR3 runs to 14 residues. The DNA for the CDR3 is TGTGCCATCAGTGAGGGAGGGTGGGCAGATACGCAGTATTTT. Translating it yields CAISEGGWADTQYF.